This TCR beta chain was obtained from a study of T cells in Graves' hyperthyroidism and ophthalmopathy. Study at large: The initial diagnosis was the point when peripheral blood was collected, ahead of any treatment.

Regarding the study as a whole: Through a model of 13 V-J features, ophthalmopathy was separated from stable hyperthyroidism.

TCR beta CDR3 regions were amplified from RNA. HTBI primers drove first-round RT-PCR of the TCR CDR3. TCRdb re-derived calls from the multiplex PCR reads in MiXCR, one entry per CDR3 protein. The sample holds about 840,000 distinct CDR3 sequences, 35% to 45% seen once. V was clipped by 3 bases and J by 2 bases, with 5 bases between them. Germline V gene sequence: CDR1 ENHRY, CDR2 SYGVKD. The CDR3 length is 14 residues. Patients between 18 and 65 years old had hyperthyroidism, newly diagnosed and lasting under 2 months. Investigators excluded patients with uncontrolled infection, other autoimmune disease, pregnancy or lactation. Comments on this clonotype: Its antigen remains unknown.

The receptor comes from a man younger than 30 with Graves' hyperthyroidism. Specimen: blood. This chain joins TRBV10-3 and TRBJ2-6; no reliable D call. The chain's CDR3 is CAISEGPGANVLTF. CDR3 nucleotide sequence: TGTGCCATCAGTGAAGGGCCTGGGGCCAACGTCCTGACTTTC.